This T cell receptor (beta chain) was captured by sequencing in a study of Tregs in tolerant kidney transplant recipients (dated by TCRdb to between 2018 and 2021). Background for the entire study: The transplants used related donors with nonmyeloablative bone marrow transplantation, and mixed chimerism in the human trials was transient. The study applied TCRbeta sequencing to find donor-specific regulatory T cells before combined kidney and bone marrow transplantation and then followed those same cells after transplant.

Of note for this clone: This clone's antigen is unknown. The read ends 3 residues early relative to the CDR3; the germline J gene fills the gap.

The time point label of this sample denotes: blood sample drawn before combined kidney and bone marrow transplant. Unstimulated Tregs (CD4+CD25+CD127-), CD4+ non-Tregs (CD4+CD25-), CD4 and CD8 cells were FACS-sorted from thawed PBMCs. The patients were a few recipients of combined kidney and bone marrow transplants from the ITN036ST trial, and samples were available only from these trial subjects. Healthy control blood was processed by Ficoll density gradient to PBMCs and cryopreserved; patient PBMCs were collected before and after transplant. Paper-wide results and their limitations: For some patients the PCR primers changed over time, which made it impossible to compare the samples from those patients at the nucleotide level. The study was limited by small patient numbers, and the findings need validation in larger populations and under other immunosuppression protocols. Expanding Tregs with activated donor B cells appeared to identify the most biologically relevant and donor-specific TCRbeta repertoire. Donor-specific Treg expansion was found to exceed global Treg expansion in tolerant patients, suggesting antigen-driven rather than nonspecific expansion. Biological reproducibility was not directly addressed, though technical replication error appeared minimal.

For TCRbeta CDR3 sequencing, genomic DNA was extracted from sorted cells using the QIAGEN DNeasy Blood and Tissue Kit. High-throughput TCRbeta CDR3 sequencing, including PCR amplification with bias correction and internal controls, was performed commercially through immunoSEQ. Processing in the source paper ran as follows. Unique productive TCRbeta sequences were defined by CDR3 nucleotide sequence where primers matched, otherwise by CDR3 amino acid sequence with Vbeta and Jbeta genes. To correct sorting error, sequences shared between sorted populations at a frequency ratio of 2:1 or less were removed; the rest were assigned to the higher population. A sequence was defined as donor-reactive if the sequence was expanded at least 5-fold in CFSE-low cells compared with unstimulated cells and had a frequency of at least 0.01% in CFSE-low cells. Repertoire divergence was quantified by Jensen-Shannon divergence using the top 100 TCRbeta sequences ranked by frequency. For samples with multiple sequencing runs, sorting error was corrected separately for each run before the runs were pooled. TCRdb took over this immuneACCESS table, retaining in-frame rearrangements with V and J assigned. Such tables are incomplete; in checked studies, under half of the missing clones stem from an unresolved V gene, and the remainder is unexplained. The D gene and trimming were derived from the DNA, and the V and J assignments and clone size from that table. The sample table gives roughly 48,000 clones. Of the sample, 0.85% is held by the ten largest clones.

The CDR3 has 19 amino acids, counting the end cysteine and phenylalanine. Shown are 48 bases from within the CDR3, in frame from base 1. The germline V gene (reference sequence) specifies DFQATT as CDR1 and SNEGSKA as CDR2. V was cut back by 2 bases and J by 5 bases, leaving a gap of 31 bases between them. The clonotype was recovered from a human donor who received a combined kidney and bone marrow transplant. Recombination connected TRBV20-1 to TRBJ2-7; D gene: possibly TRBD2, on 9 matching bases. The specimen was CD4+ T cells from blood, collected before the transplant. CDR3 bases read: TGCAGTGCTAGAACGGGGTCAGGGGGCTTTAGCGGGAGACGGAACGAG. Translated, this gives CSARTGSGGFSGRRNE. The entire CDR3 sequence reads CSARTGSGGFSGRRNEQYF.